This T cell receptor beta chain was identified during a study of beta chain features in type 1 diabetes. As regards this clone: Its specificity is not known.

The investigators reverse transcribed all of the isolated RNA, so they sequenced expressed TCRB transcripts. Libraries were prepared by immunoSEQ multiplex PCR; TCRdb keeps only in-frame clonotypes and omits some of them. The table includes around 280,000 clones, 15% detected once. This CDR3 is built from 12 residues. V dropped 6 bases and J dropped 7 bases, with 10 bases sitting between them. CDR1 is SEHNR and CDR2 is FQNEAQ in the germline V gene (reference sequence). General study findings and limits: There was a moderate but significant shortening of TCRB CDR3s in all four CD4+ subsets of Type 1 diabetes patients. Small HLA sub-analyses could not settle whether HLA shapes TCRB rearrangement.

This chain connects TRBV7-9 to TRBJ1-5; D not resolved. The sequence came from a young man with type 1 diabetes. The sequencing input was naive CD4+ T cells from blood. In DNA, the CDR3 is TGTGCCAGCAGTAGAGGTTGGCAGCCCCAGCATTTT. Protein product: CASSRGWQPQHF.